Following are 14 T cell receptor beta chains from one sample sequenced in a study of technical replicates of blood from several donors. The assay was immunoSEQ multiplex PCR, and TCRdb's table has in-frame clones only and misses some. The data contain 65,000 to 80,000 clones, approximately 96% of them singletons. Sequenced material: T cells isolated from PBMCs. The receptors here all came from a human donor in good health.

This clone is a singleton in its sample. The chain joins TRBV7-8 to TRBJ2-7; maybe TRBD2 (5 bases). This CDR3 comprises 12 residues. V lost 9 bases, J lost 0 bases, and 9 bases lay in between. Per germline, CDR1 SGHVS and CDR2 FQNEAQ. In nucleotides, the CDR3 is TGTGCCAGTAGGACTTACTCCTACGAGCAGTACTTC. Residues: CASRTYSYEQYF.

V is TRBV23-1 and J is TRBJ2-1; D remains unclear. TRBV23-1 is classed as an ORF, of uncertain function. The CDR3 is made up of 19 amino acids. Trimming pared 0 bases from V and 4 bases from J, leaving 22 bases between. The DNA for the CDR3 is TGCGCCAGCAGTCAATCATATGGGCCCCCACTCAGGCTTTACAATGAGCAGTTCTTC. It encodes CASSQSYGPPLRLYNEQFF.

This clone has just one count. The chain employs TRBV28 and TRBJ2-5, with 11 bases matching TRBD2. After removal of 5 bases from V and 5 bases from J, the junction contained 4 bases not matched to a gene. The CDR3 covers 14 residues. Germline CDR1 and CDR2: MDHEN and SYDVKM. This chain's CDR3 is CASSELAGVETQYF. The CDR3 DNA reads as TGTGCCAGCAGTGAACTAGCGGGAGTGGAGACCCAGTACTTC.

The CDR3 bases are TGTGCCAGCAGCTCCGGGACTAGCGGCCACACCGGGGAGCTGTTTTTT. Translation: CASSSGTSGHTGELFF. This rearrangement joins TRBV13 to TRBJ2-2, with 11 bases matching TRBD2. The CDR3 consists of 16 residues. Germline CDR1 PRHDT, CDR2 FYEKMQ (reference sequence). With V trimmed by 4 bases and J by 3 bases, 4 bases remained unmatched.

The rearrangement uses TRBV30 and TRBJ1-5, with D perhaps TRBD1 (5 bases). V lost 2 bases and J lost 1, with 12 bases in between. This CDR3 has 15 residues. Germline loops: CDR1 GTSNPN, CDR2 SVGIG (reference sequence). The CDR3: CAWSQGSESNQPQHF. The CDR3 nucleotides read TGTGCCTGGAGTCAGGGCTCCGAGAGCAATCAGCCCCAGCATTTT. The full variable domain, in which reference TRBV30 and TRBJ1-5 provide the parts outside the CDR3, is SQTIHQWPATLVQPVGSPLSLECTVEGTSNPNLYWYRQAAGRGLQLLFYSVGIGQISSEVPQNLSASRPQDRQFILSSKKLLLSDSGFYLCAWSQGSESNQPQHFGDGTRLSIL.

The genes are TRBV7-6 and TRBJ1-4; no firm D call. CDR1 and CDR2 from the germline V gene are SGHVS and FNYEAQ. Trimming shortened V by 5 bases and J by 5 bases, and 9 bases separated the two germline ends. CDR3 length: 13 residues. The CDR3 sequence is CASSANRNEKLFF. CDR3 coding DNA: TGTGCCAGCAGCGCGAACCGGAATGAAAAACTGTTTTTT. The full variable domain, its missing parts supplied by reference TRBV7-6 and TRBJ1-4, is GAGVSQSPRYKVTKRGQDVALRCDPISGHVSLYWYRQALGQGPEFLTYFNYEAQQDKSGLPNDRFSAERPEGSISTLTIQRTEQRDSAMYRCASSANRNEKLFFGSGTQLSVL.

J is TRBJ2-7 and V is TRBV20-1, with D unresolved. CDR3 length: 11 amino acids. Trimming took 4 bases from V and 5 from J, leaving 9 bases between them. Germline CDR1 DFQATT, CDR2 SNEGSKA (reference sequence). The CDR3: CSAIRRNEQYF. CDR3 nucleotide sequence: TGCAGTGCTATTCGTAGAAACGAGCAGTACTTC.

The J gene is TRBJ2-1, the V gene TRBV6-5; 9 nucleotides line up with TRBD1. Germline V CDR1 and CDR2: MNHEY, SVGAGI. After removal of 5 bases from V and 9 bases from J, the junction contained 8 bases not matched to a gene. This CDR3 spans 14 amino acids. CDR3 DNA: TGTGCCAGCAGTAGGGACAGGGTGGGTGGTGAGCAGTTCTTC. Its protein product is CASSRDRVGGEQFF.

The chain links TRBV4-3 to TRBJ1-1, with TRBD1 identical over 7 bases. The CDR3 consists of 14 residues. The V gene end was trimmed by 1 base and the J gene end by 3 bases; junction bases not matched to a gene: 2. Germline V gene lookup returns CDR1 LGHNA and CDR2 YSLEER. The CDR3 is CASSQGDRDTEAFF. The CDR3, as DNA: TGCGCCAGCAGCCAAGGTGACAGGGACACTGAAGCTTTCTTT.

The chain joins TRBV4-1 to TRBJ2-2; D is possibly TRBD1 (5 bases). Between the trimmed V and J ends, which lost 0 bases and 6 bases, there was a span of 8 bases. The length of the CDR3 is 14 residues. Germline V gives CDR1 MGHRA, CDR2 YSYEKL. CDR3 bases: TGCGCCAGCAGCCAAGACAGGGTACCCGGGGAGCTGTTTTTT. Translated, it gives CASSQDRVPGELFF.

V and J are TRBV5-1 and TRBJ2-1; the D gene is possibly TRBD2 (6 bases). Germline CDR1 and CDR2: SGHRS and YFSETQ. The CDR3 is made up of 17 amino acids. V gave up 3 bases and J gave up 9 bases, with 25 bases separating them. The CDR3, as DNA: TGCGCCAGCAGCTACAATTCCGGGGTACTAGCCATCGCTGAGCAGTTCTTC. It translates to CASSYNSGVLAIAEQFF.

This chain links TRBV2 with TRBJ2-5; 10 nucleotides align to TRBD2. Trimming took 9 bases from V and 4 from J; bases not matched to a gene: 5. The CDR3 is 13 residues long. Germline CDR1 reads SNHLY; CDR2 reads FYNNEI. The CDR3 reads CARNLAGAETQYF. CDR3 DNA sequence: TGTGCCAGGAACCTAGCGGGAGCAGAGACCCAGTACTTC.

The CDR3 protein is CASNWALNTEAFF. CDR3 DNA sequence: TGTGCCAGCAATTGGGCTTTGAACACTGAAGCTTTCTTT. This chain links TRBV28 with TRBJ1-1; no definite D call. CDR1 and CDR2 from the germline V gene are MDHEN and SYDVKM. The V and J ends lost 7 bases and 0 bases respectively, with 9 bases between them. This CDR3 has 13 residues.

The sample holds one count of this clone. V is TRBV19 and J is TRBJ1-5; D gene ambiguous. This CDR3 contains 14 residues. Germline CDR1 reads LNHDA; CDR2 reads SQIVND (reference sequence). The V gene lost 3 bases and the J gene lost 5 bases, with 11 bases spanning the gap. CDR3 protein: CASSMVGEHQPQHF. For the CDR3, the DNA is TGTGCCAGTAGTATGGTCGGGGAACATCAGCCCCAGCATTTT.